This is a list of T cell receptor beta chains from one sample in a study of cytomegalovirus exposure and HLA in healthy donors. TCRdb keeps only in-frame clones here, not all; method: immunoSEQ multiplex PCR. The sample spans just over 200,000 clones; the ten largest clones claim 1.1%. The sequencing input was PBMCs. These receptors came from a girl aged 2 to 9 in good health and CMV-seropositive. Each CDR3 is given with its conserved first and last residue. A D gene is named only where the DNA matches it firmly.

D | J | V | CDR3 | DNA
TRBD1 | TRBJ2-7 | TRBV6-6 | CASSYSIQGSSYEQYF | TGTGCCAGCAGTTACTCGATACAGGGGAGCTCCTACGAGCAGTACTTC
NA | TRBJ1-2 | TRBV15 | CATSRGQPAYGYTF | TGTGCCACCAGCAGAGGACAGCCAGCCTATGGCTACACCTTC
TRBD1 | TRBJ2-7 | TRBV25-1 | CASAENPGQGTHEQYF | TGTGCCAGCGCAGAAAATCCGGGACAGGGGACCCACGAGCAGTACTTC
NA | TRBJ2-5 | TRBV27 | CASSVTGWQTQYF | TGTGCCAGCAGCGTTACAGGGTGGCAGACCCAGTACTTC
NA | TRBJ2-7 | TRBV7-9 | CASSLAGAGTYEQYF | TGTGCCAGCAGCTTAGCAGGGGCCGGGACTTACGAGCAGTACTTC
NA | TRBJ2-2 | TRBV6-5 | CASSLSLEGTGELFF | TGTGCCAGCAGCCTAAGCCTAGAGGGCACCGGGGAGCTGTTTTTT
TRBD2 | TRBJ2-7 | TRBV29-1 | CSVVAGVAYEQYF | TGCAGCGTTGTAGCGGGAGTTGCCTACGAGCAGTACTTC
TRBD2 | TRBJ2-3 | TRBV4-2 | CASSLNLEAGGRDTQYF | TGTGCCAGCAGCCTAAATCTAGAAGCGGGAGGGCGGGATACGCAGTATTTT
NA | TRBJ1-3 | TRBV28 | CASSRTPDSGNTIYF | TGTGCCAGCAGTCGTACACCCGACTCTGGAAACACCATATATTTT
TRBD2 | TRBJ2-7 | TRBV7-2 | CASSLAAGANEQYF | TGTGCCAGCAGCTTAGCAGCGGGGGCCAACGAGCAGTACTTC
TRBD2 | TRBJ2-7 | TRBV7-8 | CASSLLASGKLYF | TGTGCCAGCAGCTTATTGGCTAGCGGGAAGTTATACTTC
NA | TRBJ1-1 | TRBV9 | CASSDRDTLEAFF | TGTGCCAGCAGCGACCGGGACACCTTAGAAGCTTTCTTT
TRBD1 | TRBJ2-7 | TRBV7-9 | CASSFSDTGVLGEQYF | TGTGCCAGCAGCTTTTCAGACACAGGGGTTCTGGGCGAGCAGTACTTC
TRBD1 | TRBJ1-1 | TRBV10-3 | CATQRRDRENTEAFF | TGTGCCACCCAGCGCCGGGACAGGGAGAACACTGAAGCTTTCTTT
NA | TRBJ2-1 | TRBV28 | CASRRRLVGNEQFF | TGTGCCAGCAGGCGGAGACTAGTTGGTAATGAGCAGTTCTTC
NA | TRBJ2-1 | TRBV2 | CASGAGEQFF | TGTGCCAGCGGGGCCGGTGAGCAGTTCTTC
NA | TRBJ2-1 | TRBV18 | CASSPPLGRYNEQFF | TGTGCCAGCTCGCCCCCCCTGGGGCGATACAATGAGCAGTTCTTC
TRBD2 | TRBJ2-7 | TRBV27 | CASSLVAGGPHEQYF | TGTGCCAGCAGTTTAGTAGCGGGAGGGCCCCACGAGCAGTACTTC
NA | TRBJ2-1 | TRBV7-9 | CASSLGRVLAHEQFF | TGTGCCAGCAGCTTAGGCCGGGTCCTAGCACATGAGCAGTTCTTC
TRBD2 | TRBJ2-7 | TRBV27 | CASSLSGAGYSYEQYF | TGTGCCAGCAGTTTATCAGGAGCGGGGTATTCCTACGAGCAGTACTTC
TRBD1 | TRBJ1-2 | TRBV19 | CASSIQGATRNYGYTF | TGTGCCAGTAGTATCCAGGGGGCTACGAGAAACTATGGCTACACCTTC
NA | TRBJ2-7 | TRBV7-8 | CASSLEGISNEQYF | TGTGCCAGCAGCTTAGAGGGGATATCCAACGAGCAGTACTTC
TRBD2 | TRBJ2-7 | TRBV27 | CASSLIAGGPHEQYF | TGTGCCAGCAGTTTGATAGCGGGAGGGCCCCACGAGCAGTACTTC
TRBD1 | TRBJ2-7 | TRBV2 | CASSSGTGGREQYF | TGTGCCAGCAGTTCCGGGACAGGGGGAAGGGAGCAGTACTTC
TRBD1 | TRBJ2-2 | TRBV19 | CATTGTGGTGELFF | TGTGCCACAACGGGGACAGGAGGGACCGGGGAGCTGTTTTTT
NA | TRBJ1-1 | TRBV7-3 | CASSLMGGTEAFF | TGTGCCAGCAGCTTAATGGGGGGCACTGAAGCTTTCTTT
NA | TRBJ2-7 | TRBV28 | CASTQPTEQGYEQYF | TGTGCCAGCACCCAACCAACCGAGCAGGGGTACGAGCAGTACTTC
NA | TRBJ2-7 | TRBV5-1 | CASSRTPEDTYEQYF | TGCGCCAGCAGCCGCACCCCGGAGGATACCTACGAGCAGTACTTC
NA | TRBJ2-5 | TRBV5-1 | CASSFLPGEETQYF | TGCGCCAGCAGCTTCCTCCCAGGCGAAGAGACCCAGTACTTC
TRBD1 | TRBJ1-4 | TRBV5-1 | CASRPDRDNEKLFF | TGCGCCAGCAGGCCGGACAGGGATAATGAAAAACTGTTTTTT
NA | TRBJ2-3 | TRBV10-3 | CAISESTGSLPTDTQYF | TGTGCCATCAGTGAGTCGACAGGCTCCCTTCCCACAGATACGCAGTATTTT
NA | TRBJ2-3 | TRBV6-5 | CASSRLVADTQYF | TGTGCCAGCAGCAGACTAGTGGCAGATACGCAGTATTTT
NA | TRBJ1-4 | TRBV2 | CASRDTGFSSTEKLFF | TGTGCCAGCAGGGATACAGGTTTCTCAAGTACCGAAAAACTGTTTTTT
NA | TRBJ2-5 | TRBV9 | CASSVAVSGAQETQYF | TGTGCCAGCAGCGTAGCGGTTTCTGGGGCCCAGGAGACCCAGTACTTC
TRBD1 | TRBJ1-2 | TRBV6-1 | CATGRGTGGGYGYTF | TGTGCCACCGGAAGAGGGACAGGGGGAGGCTATGGCTACACCTTC
NA | TRBJ2-7 | TRBV7-6 | CASSLRGGGSYEQYF | TGTGCCAGCAGCTTAAGGGGAGGGGGATCCTACGAGCAGTACTTC
TRBD1 | TRBJ1-2 | TRBV5-6 | CASSWIQGRANYGYTF | TGTGCCAGCAGCTGGATACAGGGGAGAGCTAACTATGGCTACACCTTC
NA | TRBJ2-7 | TRBV28 | CASSLLAGIEQYF | TGTGCCAGCAGTTTACTAGCTGGTATCGAGCAGTACTTC
TRBD1 | TRBJ2-7 | TRBV7-9 | CASSARDRESIHEQYF | TGTGCCAGCAGCGCCCGTGACAGGGAATCTATCCACGAGCAGTACTTC
NA | TRBJ1-6 | TRBV5-1 | CASSLAMTGFNSPLHF | TGCGCCAGCAGCTTGGCCATGACGGGGTTTAACTCACCCCTCCACTTT
NA | TRBJ2-3 | TRBV7-3 | CASSPGSPHTDTQYF | TGTGCCAGCAGCCCAGGGTCCCCCCACACAGATACGCAGTATTTT
TRBD2 | TRBJ2-7 | TRBV7-9 | CASRRSAGGNEQYF | TGTGCCAGCAGAAGGTCGGCGGGAGGGAACGAGCAGTACTTC
NA | TRBJ2-7 | TRBV30 | CAWTLGGNGDEQYF | TGTGCCTGGACTCTAGGCGGAAACGGGGACGAGCAGTACTTC
NA | TRBJ2-5 | TRBV2 | CASSEGQGFGTQYF | TGTGCCAGCAGTGAGGGGCAGGGTTTCGGGACCCAGTACTTC
NA | TRBJ1-1 | TRBV15 | CATSDRRQVLNTEAFF | TGTGCCACCAGCGACCGAAGACAGGTTCTGAACACTGAAGCTTTCTTT
NA | TRBJ1-4 | TRBV4-1 | CASSPDPGLYEKLFF | TGCGCCAGCAGCCCCGACCCGGGACTATATGAAAAACTGTTTTTT
NA | TRBJ2-7 | TRBV5-6 | CASGLGITRAQYEQYF | TGTGCCAGCGGCTTGGGGATCACTAGGGCTCAATACGAGCAGTACTTC
TRBD1 | TRBJ2-5 | TRBV14 | CASSQGQGAFETQYF | TGTGCCAGCAGCCAGGGACAGGGGGCTTTTGAGACCCAGTACTTC
TRBD2 | TRBJ2-2 | TRBV28 | CASSEPGTSGTGELFF | TGTGCCAGCAGTGAACCCGGGACTAGCGGCACCGGGGAGCTGTTTTTT
NA | TRBJ2-3 | TRBV10-3 | CAISAFRGGETDTQYF | TGTGCCATCAGTGCCTTTCGAGGAGGAGAGACAGATACGCAGTATTTT
NA | TRBJ2-6 | TRBV6-1 | CASTVGGSGANVLTF | TGTGCCAGCACCGTGGGGGGTAGTGGGGCCAACGTCCTGACTTTC
TRBD1 | TRBJ2-7 | TRBV29-1 | CSVAFGQGHPYEQYF | TGCAGCGTTGCTTTTGGACAGGGGCACCCCTACGAGCAGTACTTC
NA | TRBJ2-1 | TRBV5-1 | CASRQAGTRYNEQFF | TGCGCCAGCAGACAGGCCGGGACTCGATACAATGAGCAGTTCTTC
TRBD1 | TRBJ2-4 | TRBV27 | CASSPTTGGNIQYF | TGTGCCAGCAGTCCCACGACAGGGGGTAACATTCAGTACTTC
TRBD1 | TRBJ1-1 | TRBV18 | CASSRQGADTEAFF | TGTGCCAGCTCACGACAGGGGGCGGACACTGAAGCTTTCTTT
NA | TRBJ1-4 | TRBV5-1 | CASAGENEKLFF | TGCGCCAGCGCGGGAGAAAATGAAAAACTGTTTTTT